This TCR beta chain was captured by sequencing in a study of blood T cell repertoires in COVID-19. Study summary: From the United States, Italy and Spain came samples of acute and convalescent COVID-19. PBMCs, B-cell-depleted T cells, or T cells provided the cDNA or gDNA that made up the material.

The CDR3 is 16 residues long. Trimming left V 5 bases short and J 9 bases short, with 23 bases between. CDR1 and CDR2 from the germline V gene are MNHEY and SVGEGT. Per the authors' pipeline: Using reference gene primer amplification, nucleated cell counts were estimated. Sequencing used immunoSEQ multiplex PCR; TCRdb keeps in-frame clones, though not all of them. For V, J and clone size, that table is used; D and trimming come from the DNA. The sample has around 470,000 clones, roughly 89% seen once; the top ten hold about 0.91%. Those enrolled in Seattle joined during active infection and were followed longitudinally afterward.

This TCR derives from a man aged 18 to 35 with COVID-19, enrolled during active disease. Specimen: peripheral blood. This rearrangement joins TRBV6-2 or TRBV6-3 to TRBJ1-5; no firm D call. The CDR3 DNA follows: TGTGCCAGCAGTACCAATCGGGTGGCCTATCATTTGCCCCAGCATTTT. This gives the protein CASSTNRVAYHLPQHF.